Below, 7 T cell receptor beta chains from the same sample are listed, as sequenced in a study of PD-1 blockade in classical Hodgkin lymphoma. Relapses following autologous stem cell transplantation were seen in all patients, with brentuximab vedotin exposure varying. The authors purified CD4+ T cells from thawed PBMCs by magnetic negative selection. TCRdb's table, derived via immunoSEQ multiplex PCR, lists solely in-frame clones and lacks some. The table records tens of thousands of clones, 75% to 95% of them present only once. Material: CD4+ T cells from blood, obtained at baseline. Source of these receptors: a human donor with classical Hodgkin lymphoma.

Here the CDR3 reads CASSDGRNYEQYF. The CDR3 coding sequence is TGTGCCAGCAGTGATGGCAGAAATTACGAGCAGTACTTC. The chain recombines TRBV2 with TRBJ2-7, with D unresolved. Germline assignment: CDR1 SNHLY and CDR2 FYNNEI. The V gene lost 3 bases and the J gene lost 4 bases, with 10 bases spanning the gap. The CDR3 is 13 amino acids.

This clone was counted only a few times. J is TRBJ2-3 and V is TRBV29-1; 13 positions match TRBD2. The V gene's germline CDR1 is SQVTM and CDR2 ANQGSEA. This CDR3 spans 15 amino acids. Trimming cost V 7 bases and J 4 bases; bases outside gene matches: 8. CDR3 sequence reads: CSAALAGGPSDTQYF. CDR3 in DNA: TGCAGCGCCGCACTAGCGGGAGGGCCCTCAGATACGCAGTATTTT.

This chain connects TRBV6-4 to TRBJ2-3; no firm D call. The germline V gene has CDR1 MRHNA and CDR2 SNTAGT. Trimming pared 5 bases from V and 7 bases from J, leaving 13 bases between. The CDR3 is made up of 13 amino acids. Here the CDR3 reads CASSMERGNTQYF. For the CDR3, the DNA is TGTGCCAGCAGTATGGAGCGCGGAAATACGCAGTATTTT.

The chain employs TRBV5-1 and TRBJ2-7; 8 positions agree with TRBD2. V was pared by 4 bases and J by 3 bases, with 12 bases of the junction left unmatched. The CDR3 is 16 residues long. In germline, CDR1 is SGHRS, CDR2 YFSETQ. CDR3 in amino acids: CASSPDPGGVGYEQYF. In DNA, the CDR3 is TGCGCCAGCAGCCCTGACCCCGGGGGGGTTGGCTACGAGCAGTACTTC.

The chain recombines TRBV19 with TRBJ2-7; weak D call: TRBD1 (7 bases). The CDR3 totals 12 residues. V was shortened by 8 bases and J by 4 bases, with 12 bases between the two germline ends. Germline CDR1 and CDR2: LNHDA and SQIVND (reference sequence). As DNA, the CDR3 is TGTGCCAGTGGCGGGACAGAATACGAGCAGTACTTC. Translated: CASGGTEYEQYF.

This sequence joins TRBV28 and TRBJ2-5; D possibly corresponds to TRBD2 (5 bases). The V and J ends lost 3 bases and 5 bases respectively, with 16 bases between them. Per the germline V gene, CDR1 is MDHEN and CDR2 is SYDVKM. The CDR3 contains 15 residues. The CDR3 coding sequence is TGTGCCAGCAGTTTTCGAACACCGGAGGCCGAGACCCAGTACTTC. The encoded protein is CASSFRTPEAETQYF.

This CDR3 is CASSARWEVNEQFF. DNA of the CDR3: TGTGCCAGCAGCGCCAGATGGGAGGTGAATGAGCAGTTCTTC. This chain joins TRBV9 and TRBJ2-1; D perhaps matches TRBD2 (6 bases). In germline, CDR1 is SGDLS, CDR2 YYNGEE. The CDR3 runs to 14 residues. Trimming cost V 3 bases and J 7 bases, with 14 bases left between them.